This record concerns one TCR beta chain sequence. Antigen: not known. The data were produced by immunoSEQ multiplex PCR, yet TCRdb's version contains in-frame clones alone and is incomplete. The table shows almost 70,000 clones, with 65% to 80% occurring only once. The data derive from a study of OX40 agonist ivuxolimab in advanced cancers. Study-wide background: Ivuxolimab doses were 0.01, 0.1, 0.3, 1.5, 3 or 10 mg/kg every 2 weeks. Study-level results: Both blood CD4+ and CD8+ T cells showed clonal growth by week 6 at 0.1 to 3.0 mg/kg.

CDR1 and CDR2 (germline): LNHDA, SQIVND (reference sequence). The CDR3 has 14 residues. V lost 6 bases, J lost 6 bases, and 7 bases stayed unmatched. The sample here was CD4+ or CD8+ T cells sorted from blood, taken in a trial of the OX40 agonist ivuxolimab. The chain employs TRBV19 and TRBJ2-3; 9 bases map to TRBD1. This receptor was taken from an adult with an advanced solid tumor such as melanoma, head and neck, liver or kidney cancer. CDR3 coding DNA: TGTGCCAGTAGCTTACAGGGGGCCCAGGATACGCAGTATTTT. This gives the protein CASSLQGAQDTQYF.